The 14 T cell receptor beta chains below all came from one sample that was sequenced in a study of shared clonotypes between healthy human individuals. Only in-frame clones appear in the TCRdb table, and some are missing; sequencing was by immunoSEQ multiplex PCR. The table shows approximately 1,000,000 clones, with about 80% occurring only once. Sequences were obtained from memory CD4+ T cells from PBMCs. The subset is: CD45RA-negative fraction. These receptors were obtained from a man aged 18 to 35 in good health. Some clones in this sample may be carry-over from other donors' samples.

This clone occurred once. The gene calls are TRBV5-3 and TRBJ2-7; tentatively, D is TRBD2 (6 bases). TRBV5-3 belongs to the ORF category, with a function that is uncertain. V was cut by 0 bases and J by 3 bases, with 10 bases left in between. The CDR3 covers 14 residues. CDR3 sequence (DNA): TGTGCCAGAAGCTTGGAACTAGCCCGCTACGAGCAGTACTTC. It specifies CARSLELARYEQYF.

The chain has TRBV6-4 and TRBJ1-1, with D possibly TRBD1 on 5 matching bases. The germline V and J ends were trimmed by 8 bases and 1 base, with 20 bases remaining between them. Per the germline V gene, CDR1 is MRHNA and CDR2 is SNTAGT. The CDR3 runs 16 residues. In DNA form, the CDR3 reads TGTGCCAGCCGAGAATTTGAGTGGCAGGGGAACACTGAAGCTTTCTTT. Translated, it gives CASREFEWQGNTEAFF.

This clone has a single count. This sequence joins TRBV9 and TRBJ1-1; D may be TRBD1 (6 bases). The germline gives CDR1 SGDLS, CDR2 YYNGEE. V shed 2 bases and J shed 1 base, with 9 bases lying between them. The CDR3 loop spans 14 amino acids. The CDR3 bases are TGTGCCAGCAGCGTCACGACAGGGAACACTGAAGCTTTCTTT. Translated, it gives CASSVTTGNTEAFF.

This clone was detected once. This chain connects TRBV29-1 to TRBJ2-3; the match to TRBD2 covers 8 bases. After removal of 1 base from V and 1 base from J, the junction contained 4 bases not matched to a gene. CDR3 length: 15 amino acids. Germline V gives CDR1 SQVTM, CDR2 ANQGSEA. This CDR3 is CSVEGTSRRTDTQYF. The CDR3 coding sequence is TGCAGCGTTGAAGGGACTAGCCGACGCACAGATACGCAGTATTTT.

In the case of this clone: Germline is not matched at one junction end, which may reflect a read error. The V gene is TRBV5-8, the J gene TRBJ2-1; unclear D gene. Per the germline V gene, CDR1 is SGHTS and CDR2 is YDEGEE. This CDR3 is 14 amino acids long. CDR3 sequence (DNA): TGTGCCAGCAGCTTGGTAGGGCTATACAATGAGCAGCTCTTC. Amino acid sequence: CASSLVGLYNEQLF. The whole variable domain, remainder taken from reference TRBV5-8 and TRBJ2-1, is EAGVTQSPTHLIKTRGQQATLRCSPISGHTSVYWYQQALGLGLQFLLWYDEGEERNRGNFPPRFSGRQFPNYSSELNVNALELEDSALYLCASSLVGLYNEQLFGPGTRLTVL.

This clone was seen only a few times. This chain connects TRBV5-1 to TRBJ2-7; D gene ambiguous. The germline gives CDR1 SGHRS, CDR2 YFSETQ. The CDR3 has 14 amino acids. Trimming took 4 bases from V and 4 from J, leaving 15 bases between them. This CDR3 reads CASSPGSNNYEQYF. In nucleotides, the CDR3 is TGCGCCAGCAGCCCCGGGTCCAATAATTACGAGCAGTACTTC.

This clone came up many times. The V and J genes are TRBV4-1 and TRBJ2-2, with D unclear. CDR1 and CDR2 (germline): MGHRA, YSYEKL. The V end lost 4 bases, the J end lost 4 bases, and 10 bases lay between the germline ends. The CDR3 loop spans 14 amino acids. CDR3 protein: CASSLSLGTGELFF. The CDR3 DNA reads TGCGCCAGCAGCCTTTCCTTAGGCACCGGGGAGCTGTTTTTT.

The V gene is TRBV5-4, the J gene TRBJ1-3; no clear D. The CDR3 is 15 residues long. CDR1 and CDR2 from the germline V gene are SGHNT and YYREEE (reference sequence). Trimming took 0 bases from V and 1 from J, leaving 8 bases between them. CDR3 sequence: CASSLDAGSGNTIYF. CDR3 nucleotides: TGTGCCAGCAGCTTGGATGCCGGTTCTGGAAACACCATATATTTT.

The J gene is TRBJ2-1, the V gene TRBV29-1; 12 nucleotides align to TRBD2. This CDR3 has 14 residues. Germline CDR1 and CDR2: SQVTM and ANQGSEA. V dropped 6 bases and J dropped 7; count of bases not matched to a gene: 7. The CDR3 nucleotides read TGCAGCGTCGCCGCTCTAGCGGGAGGGAATGAGCAGTTCTTC. Encoded protein: CSVAALAGGNEQFF.

This clone has a handful of counts. V gene TRBV2 combines with J gene TRBJ1-1, with TRBD1 as a possible D gene (5 bases). The V end lost 5 bases, the J end lost 3 bases, and 16 bases lay between the germline ends. The CDR3 spans 15 residues. Germline values: CDR1 SNHLY, CDR2 FYNNEI. The CDR3 spells CASSNPHRNYTEAFF. CDR3 nucleotide sequence: TGTGCCAGCAGTAACCCTCACAGGAACTACACTGAAGCTTTCTTT.

As to this clone: This specimen includes other DNA sequences encoding the same CDR3. The chain combines TRBV9 with TRBJ2-7; D not certain. The CDR3 sequence is 13 residues long. CDR1 is SGDLS, CDR2 YYNGEE, per germline. The V end was cut by 0 bases, the J end by 1 base, with 5 bases between. CDR3 loop: CASSVVDSYEQYF. In DNA form, the CDR3 reads TGTGCCAGCAGCGTAGTAGATTCCTACGAGCAGTACTTC.

This chain joins TRBV5-1 and TRBJ2-3, with 12 bases matching TRBD2. CDR1 is SGHRS and CDR2 is YFSETQ in the germline V gene. The ends lost 3 bases at V and 6 bases at J; junction bases unmatched: 8. The CDR3 spans 16 residues. The CDR3 region is CASSWTSGIATDTQYF. For the CDR3, the DNA is TGCGCCAGCAGCTGGACTAGCGGGATCGCCACGGATACGCAGTATTTT.

The chain links TRBV9 to TRBJ1-2; 7 bases are shared with TRBD1. Trimming took 1 base from V and 2 from J; bases not matched to a gene: 2. The CDR3 has 14 amino acids. The germline CDR1 and CDR2 sequences are SGDLS and YYNGEE. The chain's CDR3 is CASSVRGRNYGYTF. The CDR3 region has the DNA TGTGCCAGCAGCGTAAGGGGGCGCAACTATGGCTACACCTTC.

V and J are TRBV10-1 and TRBJ2-1, with 7 positions matching TRBD2. Germline CDR1 WNHNN, CDR2 SYGVQD (reference sequence). V was pared by 5 bases and J by 3 bases, with 10 bases of the junction left unmatched. This CDR3 comprises 16 residues. The CDR3: CASSPISGSGYNEQFF. DNA for the CDR3: TGCGCCAGCAGTCCGATTAGCGGGTCTGGCTACAATGAGCAGTTCTTC.